The 18 T cell receptor beta chains given below trace back to one sample, sequenced in a study of T cells expressing NK-cell markers (TCRdb year 2020). The library was produced with 5' RACE. Reads for this sample came from an Illumina HiSeq 2000. TCRdb reprocessed the reads and lists each CDR3 protein sequence as a single entry, with no DNA. This sample's table contains some 110,000 distinct CDR3 sequences. Clones ranked in the top ten supply around 18% of the sample. Sample: blood T cells: a sorted CD56 or NKG2C T cell subset, CD4+ or CD8+ T cells, or bulk PBMC T cells (not recorded which). These receptors all come from a woman between 18 and 70 years old in good health.

The chain links TRBV19 to TRBJ1-2. The CDR3 runs 15 residues. Germline V lookup: CDR1 LNHDA, CDR2 SQIVND (reference sequence). This CDR3 reads CASSILSGSDYGYTF.

The V call is TRBV3-1, the J call TRBJ2-3. The CDR3 contains 16 residues. From germline, CDR1 is LGHDT and CDR2 YNNKEL (reference sequence). The CDR3 is CASSQDGVKLTDTQYF.

This chain links TRBV18 with TRBJ1-2; TCRdb designates TRBD1, a call that cannot be tested without DNA. The germline V gene encodes CDR1 KGHSH and CDR2 LQKENI. The CDR3 consists of 15 residues. CDR3 sequence reads: CASSPRGQVNYGYTF.

The V gene is TRBV12-3 or TRBV12-4, the J gene TRBJ2-5; absent DNA, TCRdb's TRBD1 call cannot be checked. The length of the CDR3 is 15 residues. The CDR3 reads CASRPQEGTEETQYF.

This chain links TRBV7-6 with TRBJ2-1; TCRdb designates TRBD2, a call that cannot be tested without DNA. The germline V gene encodes CDR1 SGHVS and CDR2 FNYEAQ. The CDR3 is 16 residues long. CDR3 amino acids: CASSSPTASGNNEQFF.

Considering frequency, this clonotype is medium-sized. V gene TRBV12-3 or TRBV12-4 combines with J gene TRBJ1-5; TCRdb designates TRBD1, a call that cannot be tested without DNA. CDR3 length: 18 residues. The CDR3 region is CASSNRDRVHYSNQPQHF.

The chain recombines TRBV29-1 with TRBJ1-1; TCRdb reports TRBD1, a call that lacks DNA to check it against. Germline loops: CDR1 SQVTM, CDR2 ANQGSEA. The CDR3 spans 13 residues. The CDR3 loop is CSVEYRGITEAFF.

The J gene is TRBJ2-7, the V gene TRBV29-1; the D call from TCRdb, TRBD2, cannot be confirmed without DNA. Germline-derived CDR1 and CDR2 are SQVTM and ANQGSEA. The CDR3 has 13 amino acids. The CDR3 protein is CSVVGLLTYEQYF.

The rearrangement uses TRBV12-3 or TRBV12-4 and TRBJ1-4; the TCRdb D gene call, TRBD1, has no DNA to confirm it. CDR3 length: 14 amino acids. CDR3 residues: CASSTDRGLLKLFF.

The rearrangement joins TRBV20-1 to TRBJ2-1; the TRBD2 assignment by TCRdb is unverifiable without DNA. The CDR3 is 14 residues long. Germline V gene data show CDR1 as DFQATT and CDR2 as SNEGSKA (reference sequence). The CDR3 reads CSAIAGGYYNEQFF.

The chain is built from TRBV19 and TRBJ2-5; TCRdb outputs TRBD1, but without DNA this stays unchecked. The CDR3 sequence is 14 residues long. Germline CDR1 and CDR2: LNHDA and SQIVND (reference sequence). CDR3 sequence: CASSITGSEETQYF.

The chain couples TRBV5-1 to TRBJ1-1; lacking DNA, the TRBD1 call made by TCRdb goes unchecked. Germline CDR1 is SGHRS and CDR2 is YFSETQ. The CDR3 runs to 16 residues. The CDR3 reads CASSPWGGGGNTEAFF.

The rearrangement links TRBV12-3 or TRBV12-4 to TRBJ2-5; the TRBD2 assignment by TCRdb is unverifiable without DNA. This CDR3 comprises 18 residues. The CDR3 loop reads CASSSGTSASDAQETQYF.

This rearrangement joins TRBV12-3 or TRBV12-4 to TRBJ2-2; as DNA is missing, the TRBD1 call by TCRdb cannot be tested. This CDR3 comprises 14 residues. CDR3 loop: CASSWGQGAVELFF.

The V call is TRBV24-1, the J call TRBJ2-7; TCRdb picks TRBD1, but there is no DNA to check that call. CDR1 is KGHDR and CDR2 is SFDVKD in the germline V gene. The CDR3 loop spans 13 amino acids. The CDR3 loop reads CATSDLGGFEQYF.

The chain carries TRBV7-9 and TRBJ2-5. CDR1 and CDR2 from the germline V gene are SEHNR and FQNEAQ (reference sequence). The CDR3 has 11 amino acids. Here the CDR3 reads CASSSSETQYF.

The chain employs TRBV5-4 and TRBJ1-2; the D gene TCRdb calls, TRBD1, cannot be checked with no DNA. Per germline, CDR1 SGHNT and CDR2 YYREEE (reference sequence). The CDR3 is 15 amino acids. The CDR3 here is CASSPGTGDFYGYTF. The complete variable domain, with remaining parts taken from reference TRBV5-4 and TRBJ1-2, reads ETGVTQSPTHLIKTRGQQVTLRCSSQSGHNTVSWYQQALGQGPQFIFQYYREEENGRGNFPPRFSGLQFPNYSSELNVNALELDDSALYLCASSPGTGDFYGYTFGSGTRLTVV.

V usage is TRBV20-1 and J usage is TRBJ2-7; TCRdb outputs TRBD2, but without DNA this stays unchecked. The V gene's germline CDR1 is DFQATT and CDR2 SNEGSKA (reference sequence). The CDR3 runs 16 residues. The CDR3 spells CSGGSGLAGGAYEQYF.